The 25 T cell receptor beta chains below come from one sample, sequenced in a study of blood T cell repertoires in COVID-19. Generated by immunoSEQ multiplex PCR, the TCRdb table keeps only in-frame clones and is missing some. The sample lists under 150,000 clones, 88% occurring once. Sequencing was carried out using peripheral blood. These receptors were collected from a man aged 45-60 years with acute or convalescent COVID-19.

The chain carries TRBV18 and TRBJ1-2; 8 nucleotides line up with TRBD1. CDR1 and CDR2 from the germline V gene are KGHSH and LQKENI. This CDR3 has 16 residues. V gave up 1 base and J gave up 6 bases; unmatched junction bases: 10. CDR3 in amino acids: CASSPLGQGGRDGYTF. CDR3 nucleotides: TGTGCCAGCTCACCACTCGGACAGGGAGGTCGGGATGGCTACACCTTC. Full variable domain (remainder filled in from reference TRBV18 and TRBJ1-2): NAGVMQNPRHLVRRRGQEARLRCSPMKGHSHVYWYRQLPEEGLKFMVYLQKENIIDESGMPKERFSAEFPKEGPSILRIQQVVRGDSAAYFCASSPLGQGGRDGYTFGSGTRLTVV.

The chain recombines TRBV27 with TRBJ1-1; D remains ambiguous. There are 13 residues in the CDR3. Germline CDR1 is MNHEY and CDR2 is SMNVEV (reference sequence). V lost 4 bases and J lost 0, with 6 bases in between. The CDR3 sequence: CASSSTVNTEAFF. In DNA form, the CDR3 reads TGTGCCAGCAGTTCCACAGTGAACACTGAAGCTTTCTTT.

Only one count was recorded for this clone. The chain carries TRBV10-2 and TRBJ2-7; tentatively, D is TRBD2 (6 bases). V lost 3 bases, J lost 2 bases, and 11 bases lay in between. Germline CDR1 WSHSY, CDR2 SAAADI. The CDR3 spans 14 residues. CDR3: CASSERRRAYEQYF. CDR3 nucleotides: TGCGCCAGCAGTGAACGCAGGAGGGCCTACGAGCAGTACTTC.

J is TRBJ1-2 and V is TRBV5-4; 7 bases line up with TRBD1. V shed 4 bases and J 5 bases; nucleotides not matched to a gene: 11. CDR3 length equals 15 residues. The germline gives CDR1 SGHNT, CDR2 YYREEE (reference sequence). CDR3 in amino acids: CASSLRTGSGYGYTF. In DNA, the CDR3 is TGTGCCAGCAGCCTAAGGACAGGTAGTGGATATGGCTACACCTTC.

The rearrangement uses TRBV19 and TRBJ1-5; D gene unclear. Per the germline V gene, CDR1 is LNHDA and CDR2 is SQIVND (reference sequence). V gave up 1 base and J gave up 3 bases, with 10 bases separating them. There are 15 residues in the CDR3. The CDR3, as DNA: TGTGCCAGTAGTATAGGCTGGCAGATCAATCAGCCCCAGCATTTT. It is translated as CASSIGWQINQPQHF.

The CDR3 is CAWSPGVNQPQHF. The CDR3 region has the DNA TGTGCCTGGAGCCCGGGGGTCAATCAGCCCCAGCATTTT. The chain has TRBV30 and TRBJ1-5; tentatively, D is TRBD1 (5 bases). This CDR3 spans 13 amino acids. Germline CDR1 and CDR2: GTSNPN and SVGIG (reference sequence). The ends were cut back, 3 bases at V and 3 bases at J, with 9 bases in the middle.

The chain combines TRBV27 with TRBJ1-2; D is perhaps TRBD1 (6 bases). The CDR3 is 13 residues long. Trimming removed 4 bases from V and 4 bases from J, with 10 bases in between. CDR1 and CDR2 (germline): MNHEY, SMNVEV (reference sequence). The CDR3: CASSSGQFYGYTF. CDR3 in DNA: TGTGCCAGCAGTTCCGGACAGTTCTATGGCTACACCTTC.

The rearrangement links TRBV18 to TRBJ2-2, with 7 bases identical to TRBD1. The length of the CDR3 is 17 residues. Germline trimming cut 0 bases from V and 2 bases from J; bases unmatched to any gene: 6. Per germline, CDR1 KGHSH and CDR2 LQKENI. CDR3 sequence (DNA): TGTGCCAGCTCACCACCGGGGTACAGGGGAAACACCGGGGAGCTGTTTTTT. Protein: CASSPPGYRGNTGELFF.

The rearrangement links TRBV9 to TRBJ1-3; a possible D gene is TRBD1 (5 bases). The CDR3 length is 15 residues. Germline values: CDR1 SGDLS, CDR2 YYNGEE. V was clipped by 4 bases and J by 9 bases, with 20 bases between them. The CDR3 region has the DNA TGTGCCAGCAGCCCGGTGAAGGCGCCCGGGGGCACCATATATTTT. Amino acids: CASSPVKAPGGTIYF.

DNA for the CDR3: TGTGCCAGCAGTGAATATAACTCCAATGAGCAGTTCTTC. This codes for CASSEYNSNEQFF. J is TRBJ2-1 and V is TRBV25-1; D not certain. CDR1 is MGHDK and CDR2 is SYGVNS in the germline V gene. The CDR3 is 13 amino acids. Trimming pared 0 bases from V and 6 bases from J, leaving 6 bases between.

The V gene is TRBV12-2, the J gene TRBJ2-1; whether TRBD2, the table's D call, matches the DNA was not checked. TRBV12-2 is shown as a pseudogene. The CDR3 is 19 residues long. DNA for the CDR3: TGTGCAAGTCGCTTAGGGATCTACCTCCAGCGGGGATCCTACAATGAGCAGTTCTTC. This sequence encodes CASRLGIYLQRGSYNEQFF.

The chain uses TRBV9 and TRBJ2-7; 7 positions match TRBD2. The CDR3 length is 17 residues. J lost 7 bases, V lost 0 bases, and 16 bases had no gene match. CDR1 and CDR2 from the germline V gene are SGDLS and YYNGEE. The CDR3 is CASSVGLREAGDSEQYF. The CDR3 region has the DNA TGTGCCAGCAGCGTAGGCCTCCGTGAGGCGGGAGATTCGGAGCAGTACTTC.

CDR3: CASSFHTSEAFF. CDR3 nucleotides: TGTGCCAGCAGCTTCCACACATCTGAAGCTTTCTTT. The V call is TRBV7-2, the J call TRBJ1-1; D is uncertain. CDR3 length: 12 residues. CDR1 is SGHTA, CDR2 FQGNSA, per germline. V was trimmed by 3 bases and J by 6 bases, leaving 8 bases between them.

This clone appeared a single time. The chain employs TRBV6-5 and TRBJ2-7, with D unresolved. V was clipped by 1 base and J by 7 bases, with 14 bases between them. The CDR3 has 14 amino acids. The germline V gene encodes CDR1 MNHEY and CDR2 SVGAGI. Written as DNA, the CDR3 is TGTGCCAGCAGTTACTACGGAAACCGGCGGGAGCAGTACTTC. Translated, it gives CASSYYGNRREQYF.

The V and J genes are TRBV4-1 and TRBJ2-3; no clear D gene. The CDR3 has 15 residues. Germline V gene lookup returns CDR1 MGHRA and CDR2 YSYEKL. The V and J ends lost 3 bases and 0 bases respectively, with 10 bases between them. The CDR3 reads CASSQSEHSTDTQYF. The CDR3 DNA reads TGCGCCAGCAGCCAGAGCGAACATAGCACAGATACGCAGTATTTT.

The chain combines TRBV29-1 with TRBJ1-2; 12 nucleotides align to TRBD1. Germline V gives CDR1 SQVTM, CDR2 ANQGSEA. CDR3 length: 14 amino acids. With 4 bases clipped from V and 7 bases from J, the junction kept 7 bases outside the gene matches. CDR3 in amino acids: CSVGPGQGAGGYTF. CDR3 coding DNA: TGCAGCGTTGGTCCGGGACAGGGGGCGGGTGGCTACACCTTC.

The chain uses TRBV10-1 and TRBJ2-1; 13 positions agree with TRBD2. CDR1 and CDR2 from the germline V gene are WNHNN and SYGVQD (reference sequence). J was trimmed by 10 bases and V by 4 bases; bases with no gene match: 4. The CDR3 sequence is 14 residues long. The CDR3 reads CASSGTSGGAEQFF. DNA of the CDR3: TGCGCCAGCAGTGGGACTAGCGGGGGTGCCGAGCAGTTCTTC.

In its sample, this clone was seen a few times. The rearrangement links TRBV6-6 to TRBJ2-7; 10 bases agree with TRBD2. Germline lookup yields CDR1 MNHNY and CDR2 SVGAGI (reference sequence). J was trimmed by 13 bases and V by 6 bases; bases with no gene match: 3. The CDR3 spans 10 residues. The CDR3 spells CASSGLAAYF. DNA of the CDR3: TGTGCCAGCAGCGGACTAGCGGCATACTTC.

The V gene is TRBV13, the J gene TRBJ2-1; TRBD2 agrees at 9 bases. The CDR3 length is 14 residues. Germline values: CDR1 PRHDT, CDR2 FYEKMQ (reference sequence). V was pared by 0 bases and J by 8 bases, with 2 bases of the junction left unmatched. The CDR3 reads CASSLGRLADEQFF. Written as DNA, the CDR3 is TGTGCCAGCAGCTTAGGAAGACTAGCGGATGAGCAGTTCTTC.

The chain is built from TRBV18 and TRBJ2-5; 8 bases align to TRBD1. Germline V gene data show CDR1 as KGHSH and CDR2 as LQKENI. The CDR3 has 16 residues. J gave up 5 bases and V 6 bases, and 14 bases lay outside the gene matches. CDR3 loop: CASSPIGQGASETQYF. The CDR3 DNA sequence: TGTGCCAGCTCCCCCATCGGGCAGGGGGCGAGTGAGACCCAGTACTTC.

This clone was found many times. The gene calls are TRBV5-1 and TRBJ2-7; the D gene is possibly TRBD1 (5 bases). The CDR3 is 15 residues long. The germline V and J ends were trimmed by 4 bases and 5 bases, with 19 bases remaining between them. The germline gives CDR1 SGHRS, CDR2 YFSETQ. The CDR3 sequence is CASSPPSGMVNEQYF. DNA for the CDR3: TGCGCCAGCAGCCCCCCGTCAGGGATGGTGAACGAGCAGTACTTC.

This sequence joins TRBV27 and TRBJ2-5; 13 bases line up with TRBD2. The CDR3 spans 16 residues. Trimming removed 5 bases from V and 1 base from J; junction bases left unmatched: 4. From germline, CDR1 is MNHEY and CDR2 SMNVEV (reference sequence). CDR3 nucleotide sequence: TGTGCCAGCAGTACTAGCGGGAGGGGGACCCAAGAGACCCAGTACTTC. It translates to CASSTSGRGTQETQYF.

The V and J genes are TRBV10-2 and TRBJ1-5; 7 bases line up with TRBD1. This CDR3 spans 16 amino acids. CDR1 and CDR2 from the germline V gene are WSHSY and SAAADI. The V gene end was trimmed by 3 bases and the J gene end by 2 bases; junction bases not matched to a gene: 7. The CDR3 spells CASSDTQGVGNQPQHF. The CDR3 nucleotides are TGCGCCAGCAGTGATACCCAGGGGGTTGGCAATCAGCCCCAGCATTTT.

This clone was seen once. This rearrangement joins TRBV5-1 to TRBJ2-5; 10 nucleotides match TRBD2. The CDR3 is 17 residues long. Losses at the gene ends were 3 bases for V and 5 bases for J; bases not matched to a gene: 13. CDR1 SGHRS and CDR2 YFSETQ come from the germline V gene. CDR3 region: CASSSQGSGRAWETQYF. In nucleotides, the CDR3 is TGCGCCAGCAGCTCCCAAGGGAGCGGGAGGGCCTGGGAGACCCAGTACTTC.

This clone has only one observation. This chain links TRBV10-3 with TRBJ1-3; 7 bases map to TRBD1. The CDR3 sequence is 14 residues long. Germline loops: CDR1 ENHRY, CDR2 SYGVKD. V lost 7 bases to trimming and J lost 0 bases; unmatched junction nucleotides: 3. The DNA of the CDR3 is TGTGCCATCAATCAGGGGGGCTCTGGAAACACCATATATTTT. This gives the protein CAINQGGSGNTIYF.